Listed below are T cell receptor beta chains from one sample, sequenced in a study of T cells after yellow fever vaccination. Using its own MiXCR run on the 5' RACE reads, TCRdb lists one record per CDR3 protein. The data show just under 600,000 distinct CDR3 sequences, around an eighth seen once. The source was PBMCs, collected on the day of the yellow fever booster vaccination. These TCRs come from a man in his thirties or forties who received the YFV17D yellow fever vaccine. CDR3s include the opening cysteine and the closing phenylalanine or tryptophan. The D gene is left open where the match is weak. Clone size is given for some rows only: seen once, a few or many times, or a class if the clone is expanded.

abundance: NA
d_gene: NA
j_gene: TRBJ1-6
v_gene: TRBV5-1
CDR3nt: TGCGCCAGCAGCTTGGTTGGCCAAGTTCGGTATTCACCCCTCCACTTT
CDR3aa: CASSLVGQVRYSPLHF

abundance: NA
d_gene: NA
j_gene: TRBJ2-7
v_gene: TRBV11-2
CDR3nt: TGTGCCAGCAGCTTAGTTAGCGCCAATACCTACGAGCAGTACTTC
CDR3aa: CASSLVSANTYEQYF

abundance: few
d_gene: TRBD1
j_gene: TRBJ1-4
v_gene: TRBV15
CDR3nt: TGTGCCACCAGCGGGGGACAGATACTGGAAAAACTGTTTTTT
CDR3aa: CATSGGQILEKLFF

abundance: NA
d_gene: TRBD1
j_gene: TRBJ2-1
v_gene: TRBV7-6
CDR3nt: TGTGCCAGCAGCCCTCGACAGGGGAGGACCTCCTACAATGAGCAGTTCTTC
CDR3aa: CASSPRQGRTSYNEQFF

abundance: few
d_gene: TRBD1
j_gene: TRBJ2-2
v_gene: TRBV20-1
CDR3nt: TGCAGTGCTTACCCCGGGACAGGGTTTTCCGGGGAGCTGTTTTTT
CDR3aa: CSAYPGTGFSGELFF

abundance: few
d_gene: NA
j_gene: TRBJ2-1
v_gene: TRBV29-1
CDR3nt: TGCAGCGTTTTCGACTCCCGCTCCTACAATGAGCAGTTCTTC
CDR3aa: CSVFDSRSYNEQFF

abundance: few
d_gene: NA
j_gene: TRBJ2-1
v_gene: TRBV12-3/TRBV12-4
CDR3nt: TGTGCCAGCCGCACGACCTCCTACAATGAGCAGTTCTTC
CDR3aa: CASRTTSYNEQFF

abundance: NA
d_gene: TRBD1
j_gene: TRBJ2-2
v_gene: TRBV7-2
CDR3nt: TGTGCCAGCAGCGCCGGGACAGCCGGGGAGCTGTTTTTT
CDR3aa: CASSAGTAGELFF

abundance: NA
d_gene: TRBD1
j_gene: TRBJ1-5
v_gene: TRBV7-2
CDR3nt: TGTGCCAGCAGCGTCGGGGGGACAGGGGGGGTTCCCCAGCATTTT
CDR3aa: CASSVGGTGGVPQHF

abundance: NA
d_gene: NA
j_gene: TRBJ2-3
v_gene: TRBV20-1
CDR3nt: TGCAGTGCTAGACACCCGGGGGCGCGGGCAGATACGCAGTATTTT
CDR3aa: CSARHPGARADTQYF

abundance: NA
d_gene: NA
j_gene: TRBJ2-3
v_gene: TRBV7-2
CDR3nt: TGTGCCAGCAGCTGGGCAGATACGCAGTATTTT
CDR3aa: CASSWADTQYF

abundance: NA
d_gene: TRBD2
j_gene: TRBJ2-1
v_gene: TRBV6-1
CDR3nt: TGTGCCAGCAAGGTGCCTAGCGGGGGTGGTAATGAGCAGTTCTTC
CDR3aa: CASKVPSGGGNEQFF

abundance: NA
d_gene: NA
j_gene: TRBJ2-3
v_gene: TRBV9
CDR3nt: TGTGCCAGCAGCGCCACAAATACGCAGTATTTT
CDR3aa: CASSATNTQYF

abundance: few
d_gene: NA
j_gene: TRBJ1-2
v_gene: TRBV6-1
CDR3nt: TGTGCCAGCTCGGACGACCCCCTATCAAAAAACACCTTC
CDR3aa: CASSDDPLSKNTF

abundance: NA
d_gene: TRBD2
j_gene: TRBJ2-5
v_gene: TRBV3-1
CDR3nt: TGTGCCAGCAGCCAAGAGGTAGCGGGCCAAGAGACCCAGTACTTC
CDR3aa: CASSQEVAGQETQYF

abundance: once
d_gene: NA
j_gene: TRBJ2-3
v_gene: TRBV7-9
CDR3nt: TGTGCCAGCAGCTTAGAGGGGGGCAGCCTTCTGCAGTATTTT
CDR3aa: CASSLEGGSLLQYF

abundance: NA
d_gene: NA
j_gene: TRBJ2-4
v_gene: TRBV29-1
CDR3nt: TGCAGCGCTGCACAGCGAGCCAAAAACATTCAGTACTTC
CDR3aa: CSAAQRAKNIQYF

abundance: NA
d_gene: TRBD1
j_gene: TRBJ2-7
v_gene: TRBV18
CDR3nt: TGTGCCAGCTCACCGTCGGGGACAGACAGGGAGCAGTACTTC
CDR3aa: CASSPSGTDREQYF

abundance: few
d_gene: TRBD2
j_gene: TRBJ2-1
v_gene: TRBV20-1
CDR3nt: TGCAGTGCTAGGTTGCGGGAGGTATTTTCTAGTGAGCAGTTCTTC
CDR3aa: CSARLREVFSSEQFF

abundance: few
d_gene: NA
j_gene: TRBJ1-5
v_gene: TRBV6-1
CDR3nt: TGTGCCAGCAAAGAGGGGGGGAATCAGCCCCAGCATTTT
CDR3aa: CASKEGGNQPQHF

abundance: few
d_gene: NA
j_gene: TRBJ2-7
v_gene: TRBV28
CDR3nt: TGTGCCAGCGTGCGGGGCTACGAGCAGTACTTC
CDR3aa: CASVRGYEQYF

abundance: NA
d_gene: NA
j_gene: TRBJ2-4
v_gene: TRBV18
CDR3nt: TGTGCCAGCTCCCCTACTGGGACTTCTAAAAACATTCAGTACTTC
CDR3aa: CASSPTGTSKNIQYF

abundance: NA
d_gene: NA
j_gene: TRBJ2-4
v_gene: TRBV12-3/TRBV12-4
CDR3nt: TGTGCCAGCAGTTTACGCCGGCAAGATAAAAACATTCAGTACTTC
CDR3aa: CASSLRRQDKNIQYF

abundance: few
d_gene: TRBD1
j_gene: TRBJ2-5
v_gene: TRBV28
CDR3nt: TGTGCCAGCAGCCCACTCGGACAGGGCAAGGAGACCCAGTACTTC
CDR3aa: CASSPLGQGKETQYF

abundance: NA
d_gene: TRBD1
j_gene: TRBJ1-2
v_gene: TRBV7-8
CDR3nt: TGTGCCAGCAGCCGGACAGGGGGCAACTATGGCTACACCTTC
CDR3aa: CASSRTGGNYGYTF

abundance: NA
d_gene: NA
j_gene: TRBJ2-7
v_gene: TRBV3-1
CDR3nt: TGTGCCAGCAGCCAAGGGGAGCTGAGAAGAAGCTCCTACGAGCAGTACTTC
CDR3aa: CASSQGELRRSSYEQYF